These 25 T cell receptor beta chains came from one sample sequenced in a study of blood T cells in healthy people across ages. A second PCR, run for about 6 to 12 cycles, used a sample-barcoded 5' primer plus a J-beta primer mix. MiXCR was run by TCRdb on the 5' RACE reads, yielding one entry per CDR3 protein. Of hundreds of thousands of distinct CDR3 sequences in the sample, 32% were seen once. Sequenced input: blood. The receptors stem from a woman aged 80 or older in good health.

The V gene is TRBV20-1, the J gene TRBJ2-7; D possibly uses TRBD1 or TRBD2 (5 bases each). The CDR3 runs 14 residues. The germline gives CDR1 DFQATT, CDR2 SNEGSKA (reference sequence). CDR3 region: CSVLRGRGENEQYF. The CDR3 DNA sequence: TGCAGCGTCTTAAGGGGTCGAGGGGAGAACGAGCAGTACTTC.

This clonotype was seen a few times. The chain joins TRBV6-1 to TRBJ1-1, with 7 bases fitting TRBD1. Germline values: CDR1 MNHNS, CDR2 SASEGT. The ends lost 2 bases at V and 1 base at J; junction bases unmatched: 10. CDR3 length equals 17 residues. The CDR3 nucleotides read TGTGCCAGCAGTGAATCCTACCAACAGGGGAAGAACACTGAAGCTTTCTTT. Protein: CASSESYQQGKNTEAFF.

The chain links TRBV24-1 to TRBJ2-5; D not resolved. V was trimmed by 1 base and J by 5 bases, leaving 10 bases between them. CDR1 and CDR2 from the germline V gene are KGHDR and SFDVKD. CDR3 size: 14 residues. Written as DNA, the CDR3 is TGTGCCACCAGTGATTTCGGGCCTCGGGAGACCCAGTACTTC. Residues: CATSDFGPRETQYF.

A remark on this clonotype: A much more abundant neighbour one base away suggests this may be a read error. The rearrangement uses TRBV2 and TRBJ2-1; D is perhaps TRBD1 (6 bases). Germline CDR1 reads SNHLY; CDR2 reads FYNNEI. The CDR3 length is 15 residues. The CDR3 DNA reads as TGTGCCAACAGTGAAGTTCGGACGCAGGGGAATGAGCAGTTCTTC. The encoded protein is CANSEVRTQGNEQFF.

This clonotype came up a few times. This sequence may be a read error, since a much larger clone differs from it by one base. The genes are TRBV2 and TRBJ1-4; 9 nucleotides agree with TRBD1. The CDR3 is made up of 15 amino acids. Germline V gene sequence: CDR1 SNHLY, CDR2 FYNNEI. The DNA for the CDR3 is TGTGCCAGCATCAGAGACAGGGGGGGCCCGGAAAAACGGTTTTTT. Translation gives CASIRDRGGPEKRFF.

This clonotype showed up many times. The genes are TRBV5-1 and TRBJ2-4; 7 bases are shared with TRBD1. With the DNA end fitting TRBJ2-7 better, the J assignment may be wrong. The germline V gene encodes CDR1 SGHRS and CDR2 YFSETQ. This CDR3 spans 15 amino acids. The CDR3 sequence is CASSLNRVQGNEQYF. DNA for the CDR3: TGCGCCAGCAGCTTGAACCGGGTACAGGGGAACGAGCAGTACTTC.

This chain uses TRBV7-9 with TRBJ1-2, with D perhaps matching TRBD1 (6 bases). The CDR3 has 14 residues. Between the trimmed V and J ends, which lost 6 bases and 8 bases, there was a span of 19 bases. Germline CDR1 is SEHNR and CDR2 is FQNEAQ (reference sequence). CDR3 sequence reads: CASSSTGHPFGYTF. CDR3 bases: TGTGCCAGCAGTTCCACGGGACACCCGTTCGGCTACACCTTC.

This clonotype was found once. It may be a read error: a sequence one base away is much more abundant. This sequence joins TRBV7-7 and TRBJ2-5, with 8 bases aligning to TRBD2. The CDR3 runs 14 residues. CDR1 and CDR2 from the germline V gene are SSHAT and FNYEAQ (reference sequence). The DNA of the CDR3 is TGTGCTAGCAGCCCACTCGGGGGGGCGGGTGAGCAGTACTTC. Translation gives CASSPLGGAGEQYF.

This clonotype was seen at least ten times. The chain is built from TRBV6-4 and TRBJ2-7; no definite D call. The germline V gene encodes CDR1 MRHNA and CDR2 SNTAGT. The CDR3 runs to 14 residues. The V and J ends lost 7 bases and 2 bases respectively, with 15 bases between them. The CDR3 sequence is CASTGGRTPYEQYF. CDR3 coding DNA: TGTGCCAGCACCGGCGGCAGAACTCCCTACGAGCAGTACTTC.

This clonotype was seen a handful of times. This may arise from a read error, as a much more abundant clone is one base away. V and J are TRBV20-1 and TRBJ2-1; D ambiguous. The DNA end is more similar to TRBJ2-7, so the J call may be wrong. The CDR3 is 10 residues long. Germline V CDR1 and CDR2: DFQATT, SNEGSKA (reference sequence). The CDR3 protein is CSARYNEQYF. CDR3 coding DNA: TGCAGTGCTAGATACAATGAGCAGTACTTC.

In its sample, this clonotype was seen a few times. The J gene is TRBJ2-5, the V gene TRBV6-2 or TRBV6-3; 9 bases fit TRBD1. Per the germline V gene, CDR1 is MNHEY and CDR2 is SVGEGT. After removal of 6 bases from V and 4 bases from J, the junction contained 9 bases not matched to a gene. The CDR3 runs to 15 residues. CDR3 sequence (DNA): TGTGCCAGCAGCAACTCCCCACAGGGGGCAGAGACCCAGTACTTC. It specifies CASSNSPQGAETQYF.

This clonotype was detected a few times. This chain joins TRBV11-2 and TRBJ2-4; perhaps D is TRBD1 or TRBD2 (6 bases each). V gave up 3 bases and J gave up 3 bases, with 21 bases separating them. The CDR3 sequence is 18 residues long. CDR1 is SGHAT and CDR2 is FQNNGV in the germline V gene. CDR3 DNA: TGTGCCAGCAGCTTCTGGTCAGGAGGGGACAACGGCAAAAACATTCAGTACTTC. It codes for CASSFWSGGDNGKNIQYF.

The rearrangement links TRBV5-1 to TRBJ1-4, with TRBD1 as a possible D gene (5 bases). From germline, CDR1 is SGHRS and CDR2 YFSETQ. The CDR3 covers 15 residues. Trimming cost V 4 bases and J 0 bases, with 10 bases left between them. The CDR3 spells CASSREGTTNEKLFF. The CDR3, as DNA: TGCGCCAGCAGCCGCGAGGGGACAACTAATGAAAAACTGTTTTTT.

The CDR3 DNA is TGTGCCACCAGTGACCTGAAAGAGACCCAGTACTTC. Its protein product is CATSDLKETQYF. The chain links TRBV24-1 to TRBJ2-5; no definite D call. V was shortened by 4 bases and J by 3 bases, with 5 bases between the two germline ends. CDR1 and CDR2 from the germline V gene are KGHDR and SFDVKD. The CDR3 sequence is 12 residues long.

This clonotype was seen at least ten times. V and J are TRBV5-6 and TRBJ1-5; D is possibly TRBD1 (6 bases). The CDR3 contains 15 residues. Per germline, CDR1 SGHDT and CDR2 YYEEEE. V lost 4 bases, J lost 5 bases, and 16 bases lay in between. CDR3: CASSSNLDRDQPQHF. The DNA of the CDR3 is TGTGCCAGCAGCAGCAACCTGGACAGAGATCAGCCCCAGCATTTT.

A remark on this clonotype: This CDR3 fails to terminate in the conserved phenylalanine or tryptophan, so it likely reflects a read error. The chain has TRBV11-3 and TRBJ2-5; 7 nucleotides line up with TRBD1. The CDR3 runs 14 residues. The V segment lost 6 bases and the J segment 0 bases; nucleotides outside the gene matches: 4. The germline V gene encodes CDR1 SGHNT and CDR2 YENEEA. CDR3 in DNA: TGTGCCAGCAGTACAGGGGCGGACCAAGAGACCCAGTACGTC. Translation: CASSTGADQETQYV.

Notes on this clonotype: This may be a read error: a much more frequent sequence differs by one nucleotide. V usage is TRBV6-1 and J usage is TRBJ2-1, with TRBD1 matching over 7 bases. The germline CDR1 and CDR2 sequences are MNHNS and SASEGT. The CDR3 totals 15 residues. With 4 bases clipped from V and 13 bases from J, the junction kept 16 bases outside the gene matches. The CDR3 DNA reads as TGTGCCAGCAGTGGGGACAGCCTGGGGCACGAGACCCAGTTCTTC. Translation gives CASSGDSLGHETQFF.

The chain links TRBV9 to TRBJ1-6; the D is unclear. The CDR3 has 14 amino acids. Germline CDR1 and CDR2: SGDLS and YYNGEE. V lost 0 bases, J lost 11 bases, and 12 bases lay in between. The CDR3 reads CASSVADGHAPLHF. CDR3 DNA: TGTGCCAGCAGCGTAGCAGACGGGCACGCACCCCTCCACTTT.

Turning to this clonotype: A much larger clonotype is one base distant, so this may be a read error. V usage is TRBV5-1 and J usage is TRBJ2-7; TRBD1 matches 10 bases. The CDR3 is made up of 17 amino acids. The germline V gene encodes CDR1 SGHRS and CDR2 YFSETQ. The V gene end was trimmed by 4 bases and the J gene end by 5 bases; junction bases not matched to a gene: 15. DNA of the CDR3: TGCGCCAGCAGCCGAGGGTTCCGGGACAGGGGTATCAACGAGCAGTACTTC. Residues: CASSRGFRDRGINEQYF.

This clonotype has a count of ten or more. This chain connects TRBV20-1 to TRBJ1-2; 12 nucleotides match TRBD1. The trim removed 1 base at V and 4 bases at J, leaving 7 bases unmatched. Germline loops: CDR1 DFQATT, CDR2 SNEGSKA (reference sequence). CDR3 size: 16 residues. This CDR3 reads CSARGRDRGHSYGYTF. CDR3 DNA: TGCAGTGCTAGAGGCCGGGACAGGGGGCATAGCTATGGCTACACCTTC.

In its sample, this clonotype was seen a few times. The chain is built from TRBV7-9 and TRBJ1-6, with 9 positions matching TRBD1. Unmatched junction bases numbered 12, after V lost 5 bases and J lost 10 bases. In germline, CDR1 is SEHNR, CDR2 FQNEAQ (reference sequence). This CDR3 has 16 amino acids. DNA of the CDR3: TGTGCCAGCAGCCTGTCCGGGACAGGGTCGCGGTCACCCCTCCACTTT. It translates to CASSLSGTGSRSPLHF.

Regarding this clonotype: This may be a read error: a much more frequent sequence differs by one nucleotide. The chain links TRBV12-3 or TRBV12-4 to TRBJ1-1, with TRBD1 matching 7 bases. This CDR3 is built from 14 residues. With V trimmed by 5 bases and J by 1 base, 4 bases remained unmatched. CDR3 residues: CASSTGVRNTEAFF. In nucleotides, the CDR3 is TGTGCCAGCAGTACAGGGGTGAGGAACACTGAAGCTTTCTTT.

This clonotype has more than one count but fewer than ten. The chain is built from TRBV12-3 or TRBV12-4 and TRBJ2-3, with 15 bases fitting TRBD2. The CDR3 runs to 19 residues. Trimming took 6 bases from V and 8 from J; bases not matched to a gene: 18. CDR3 sequence: CASSLGLPGLAGGEGTQYF. CDR3 in DNA: TGTGCCAGCAGCCTGGGACTGCCGGGACTAGCGGGGGGCGAGGGTACGCAGTATTTT.

This clonotype was seen a few times. The V call is TRBV6-1, the J call TRBJ2-3; TRBD2 aligns across 14 bases. The V gene's germline CDR1 is MNHNS and CDR2 SASEGT. The CDR3 is 18 amino acids. Trimming at V came to 2 bases and at J to 4 bases, leaving 8 bases not matched to a gene. The chain's CDR3 is CASSEKFQGLAGADTQYF. Written as DNA, the CDR3 is TGTGCCAGCAGTGAAAAGTTTCAGGGACTAGCGGGGGCAGATACGCAGTATTTT.

This clonotype was seen at least ten times. V gene TRBV2 combines with J gene TRBJ2-3, with D possibly called TRBD1 or TRBD2 (5 bases each). Germline V gene sequence: CDR1 SNHLY, CDR2 FYNNEI. V gave up 4 bases and J gave up 2 bases, with 22 bases separating them. The length of the CDR3 is 18 residues. CDR3 nucleotides: TGTGCCAGCAGTGTAAGTCCGGCTGGGGACGGAAACACAGATACGCAGTATTTT. It specifies CASSVSPAGDGNTDTQYF.